This T cell receptor (beta chain) was observed in a study of OX40 agonist ivuxolimab in advanced cancers. Study overall: Every 2 weeks, patients got intravenous ivuxolimab at one of six dose levels (0.01-10 mg/kg).

Sequencing was performed with immunoSEQ multiplex PCR; in TCRdb, only in-frame clones are kept and a portion is missing. Here the sample spans 35,000 to 45,000 clones, more than 60% being singletons. As for this clone: Antigen: not known.

Trimming took 1 base from V and 2 from J; bases not matched to a gene: 7. Germline CDR1 MGHRA, CDR2 YSYEKL. This CDR3 spans 16 amino acids. Blood was sampled at baseline, cycle 4 day 1, and cycle 7 day 1. Study-wide points: Several nonresponders also turned out to have low normalized T-cell clonal expansion.

The chain links TRBV4-1 to TRBJ2-7; TRBD1 matches at 8 bases. The sequence came from an adult with an advanced solid tumor such as melanoma, head and neck, liver or kidney cancer. Material: CD4+ or CD8+ T cells sorted from blood, obtained in a trial of the OX40 agonist ivuxolimab. This chain's CDR3 is CASSQGRGQATYEQYF. CDR3 nucleotide sequence: TGCGCCAGCAGCCAAGGAAGGGGACAGGCCACCTACGAGCAGTACTTC.